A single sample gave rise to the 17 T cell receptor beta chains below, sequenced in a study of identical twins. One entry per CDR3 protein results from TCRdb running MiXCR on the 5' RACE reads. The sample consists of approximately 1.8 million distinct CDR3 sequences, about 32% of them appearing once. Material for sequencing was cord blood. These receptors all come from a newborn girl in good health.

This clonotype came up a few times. CDR3 nucleotide sequence: TGTGCCAGCAGCCAGGGAACAGCGGTTAGCACAGATACGCAGTATTTT. Translated, it gives CASSQGTAVSTDTQYF. The chain has TRBV4-2 and TRBJ2-3; D might be TRBD2 (5 bases). Per the germline V gene, CDR1 is LGHNA and CDR2 is YNFKEQ. V shed 3 bases and J shed 0 bases, with 13 bases lying between them. This CDR3 is 16 amino acids long.

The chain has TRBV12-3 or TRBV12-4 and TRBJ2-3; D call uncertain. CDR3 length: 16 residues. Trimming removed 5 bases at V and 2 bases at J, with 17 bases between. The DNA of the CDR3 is TGTGCCAGCAGTCACGGACCGTTCATCCCCACAGATACGCAGTATTTT. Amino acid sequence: CASSHGPFIPTDTQYF.

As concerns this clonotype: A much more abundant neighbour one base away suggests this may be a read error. The CDR3 loop is CSGYYNEQYF. The CDR3 DNA reads TGCAGCGGCTACTACAATGAGCAGTACTTC. The rearrangement uses TRBV29-1 and TRBJ2-7; the D is unclear. V was pared by 7 bases and J by 7 bases, with 11 bases between. The CDR3 consists of 10 residues. The germline gives CDR1 SQVTM, CDR2 ANQGSEA.

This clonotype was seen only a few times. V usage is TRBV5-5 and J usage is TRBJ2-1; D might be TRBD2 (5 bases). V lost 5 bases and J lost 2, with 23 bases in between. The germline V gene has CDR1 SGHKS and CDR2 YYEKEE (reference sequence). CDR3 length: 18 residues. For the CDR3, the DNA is TGTGCCAGCAGTTCCGTGGTTGGAGTTGCCGGGACCTACAATGAGCAGTTCTTC. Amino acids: CASSSVVGVAGTYNEQFF.

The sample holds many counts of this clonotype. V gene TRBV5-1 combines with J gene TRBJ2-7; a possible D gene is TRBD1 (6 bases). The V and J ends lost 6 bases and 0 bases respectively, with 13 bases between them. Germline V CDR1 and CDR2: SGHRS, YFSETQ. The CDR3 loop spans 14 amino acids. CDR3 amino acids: CASKTGQISYEQYF. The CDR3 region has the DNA TGCGCCAGCAAAACCGGACAGATCTCCTACGAGCAGTACTTC.

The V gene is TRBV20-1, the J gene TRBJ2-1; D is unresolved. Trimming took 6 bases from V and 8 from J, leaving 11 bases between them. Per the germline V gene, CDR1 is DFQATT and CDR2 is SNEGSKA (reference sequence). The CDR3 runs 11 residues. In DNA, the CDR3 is TGCAGTGCCGCCATCCGCCATGAGCAGTTCTTC. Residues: CSAAIRHEQFF.

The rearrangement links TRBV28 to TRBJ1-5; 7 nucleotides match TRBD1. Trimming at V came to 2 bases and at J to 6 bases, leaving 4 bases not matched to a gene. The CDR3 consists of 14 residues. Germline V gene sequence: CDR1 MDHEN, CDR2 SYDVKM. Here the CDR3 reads CASSLETGIQPQHF. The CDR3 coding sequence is TGTGCCAGCAGTTTAGAGACAGGGATTCAGCCCCAGCATTTT.

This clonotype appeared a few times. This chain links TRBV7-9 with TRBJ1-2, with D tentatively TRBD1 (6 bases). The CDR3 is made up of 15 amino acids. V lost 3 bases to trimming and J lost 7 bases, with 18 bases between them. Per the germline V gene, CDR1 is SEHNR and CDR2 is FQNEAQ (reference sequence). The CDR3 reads CASSFFGGVDSGYTF. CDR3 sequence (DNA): TGTGCCAGCAGCTTCTTTGGGGGCGTCGATAGTGGCTACACCTTC.

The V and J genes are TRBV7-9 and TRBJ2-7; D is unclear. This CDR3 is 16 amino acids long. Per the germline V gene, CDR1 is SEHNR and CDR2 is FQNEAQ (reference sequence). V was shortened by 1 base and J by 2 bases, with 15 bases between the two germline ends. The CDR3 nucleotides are TGTGCCAGCAGCTTAGGCGGAGTCAGTGGGACCTACGAGCAGTACTTC. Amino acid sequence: CASSLGGVSGTYEQYF. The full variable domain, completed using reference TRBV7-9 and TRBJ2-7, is DTGVSQNPRHKITKRGQNVTFRCDPISEHNRLYWYRQTLGQGPEFLTYFQNEAQLEKSRLLSDRFSAERPKGSFSTLEIQRTEQGDSAMYLCASSLGGVSGTYEQYFGPGTRLTVT.

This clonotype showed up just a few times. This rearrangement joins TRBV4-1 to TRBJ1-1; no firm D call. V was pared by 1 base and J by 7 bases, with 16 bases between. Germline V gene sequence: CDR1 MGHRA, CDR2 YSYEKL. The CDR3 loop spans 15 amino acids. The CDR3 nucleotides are TGCGCCAGCAGCCAAGTATCCTTTGGGCGGCGTGAAGCTTTCTTT. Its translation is CASSQVSFGRREAFF.

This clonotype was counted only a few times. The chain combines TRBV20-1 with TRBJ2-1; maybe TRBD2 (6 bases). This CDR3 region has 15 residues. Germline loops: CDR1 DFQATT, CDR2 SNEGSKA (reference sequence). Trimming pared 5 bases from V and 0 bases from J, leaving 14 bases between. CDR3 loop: CSAQMRGISYNEQFF. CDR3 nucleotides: TGCAGTGCTCAGATGCGGGGTATCTCCTACAATGAGCAGTTCTTC.

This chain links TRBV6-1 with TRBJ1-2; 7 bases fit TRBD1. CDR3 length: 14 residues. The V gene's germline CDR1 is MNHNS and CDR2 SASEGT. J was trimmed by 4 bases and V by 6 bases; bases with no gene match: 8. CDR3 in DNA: TGTGCCAGCAGCGTGGACAGGAACCTCTATGGCTACACCTTC. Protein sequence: CASSVDRNLYGYTF.

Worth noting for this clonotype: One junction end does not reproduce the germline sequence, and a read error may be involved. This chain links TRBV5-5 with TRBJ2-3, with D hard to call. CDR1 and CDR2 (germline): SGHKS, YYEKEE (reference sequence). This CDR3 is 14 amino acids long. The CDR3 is CANSLQRSTDRQYF. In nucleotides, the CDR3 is TGTGCCAACAGCTTGCAAAGGTCAACAGATAGGCAGTATTTT.

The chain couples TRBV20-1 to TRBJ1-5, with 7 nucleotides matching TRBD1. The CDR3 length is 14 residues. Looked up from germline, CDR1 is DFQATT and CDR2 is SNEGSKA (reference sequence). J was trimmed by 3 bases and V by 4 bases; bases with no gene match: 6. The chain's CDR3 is CSANTGTVNQPQHF. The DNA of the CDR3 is TGCAGTGCTAATACCGGGACAGTCAATCAGCCCCAGCATTTT.

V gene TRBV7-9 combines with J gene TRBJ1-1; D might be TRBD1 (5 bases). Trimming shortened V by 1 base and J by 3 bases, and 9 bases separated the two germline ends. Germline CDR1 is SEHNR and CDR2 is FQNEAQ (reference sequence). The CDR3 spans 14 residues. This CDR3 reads CASSLETGHTEAFF. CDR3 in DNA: TGTGCCAGCAGCTTAGAAACGGGGCACACTGAAGCTTTCTTT. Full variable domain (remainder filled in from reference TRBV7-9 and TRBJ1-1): DTGVSQNPRHKITKRGQNVTFRCDPISEHNRLYWYRQTLGQGPEFLTYFQNEAQLEKSRLLSDRFSAERPKGSFSTLEIQRTEQGDSAMYLCASSLETGHTEAFFGQGTRLTVV.

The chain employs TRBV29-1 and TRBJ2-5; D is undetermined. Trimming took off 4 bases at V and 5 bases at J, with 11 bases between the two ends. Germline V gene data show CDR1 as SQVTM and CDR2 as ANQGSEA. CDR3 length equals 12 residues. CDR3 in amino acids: CSVAYGVETQYF. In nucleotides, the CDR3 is TGCAGCGTTGCTTATGGGGTGGAGACCCAGTACTTC.

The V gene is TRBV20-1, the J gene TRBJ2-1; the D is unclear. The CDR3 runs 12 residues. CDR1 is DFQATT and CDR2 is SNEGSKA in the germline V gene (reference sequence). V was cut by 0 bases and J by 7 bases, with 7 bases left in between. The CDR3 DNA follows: TGCAGTGCTAGAGATGACAAAAATGAGCAGTTCTTC. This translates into CSARDDKNEQFF.